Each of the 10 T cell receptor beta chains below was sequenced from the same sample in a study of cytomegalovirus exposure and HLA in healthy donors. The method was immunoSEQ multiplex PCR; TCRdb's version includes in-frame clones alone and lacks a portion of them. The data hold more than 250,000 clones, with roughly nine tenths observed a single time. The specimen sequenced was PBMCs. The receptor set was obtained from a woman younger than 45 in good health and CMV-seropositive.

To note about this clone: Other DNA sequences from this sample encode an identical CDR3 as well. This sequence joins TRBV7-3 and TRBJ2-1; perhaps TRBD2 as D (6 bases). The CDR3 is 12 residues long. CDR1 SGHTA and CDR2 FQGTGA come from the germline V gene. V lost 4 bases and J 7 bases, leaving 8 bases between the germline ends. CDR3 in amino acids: CASSYSGNEQFF. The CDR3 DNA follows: TGTGCCAGCAGCTACAGCGGGAATGAGCAGTTCTTC. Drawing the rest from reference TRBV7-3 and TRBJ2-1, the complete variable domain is GAGVSQTPSNKVTEKGKYVELRCDPISGHTALYWYRQSLGQGPEFLIYFQGTGAADDSGLPNDRFFAVRPEGSVSTLKIQRTERGDSAVYLCASSYSGNEQFFGPGTRLTVL.

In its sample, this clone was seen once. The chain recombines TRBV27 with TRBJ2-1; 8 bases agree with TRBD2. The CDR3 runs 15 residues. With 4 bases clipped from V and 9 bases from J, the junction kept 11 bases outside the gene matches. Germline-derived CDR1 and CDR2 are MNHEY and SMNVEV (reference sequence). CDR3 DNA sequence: TGTGCCAGCAGTTCCCGGCGGGGACTAGGGAGTGAGCAGTTCTTC. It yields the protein CASSSRRGLGSEQFF.

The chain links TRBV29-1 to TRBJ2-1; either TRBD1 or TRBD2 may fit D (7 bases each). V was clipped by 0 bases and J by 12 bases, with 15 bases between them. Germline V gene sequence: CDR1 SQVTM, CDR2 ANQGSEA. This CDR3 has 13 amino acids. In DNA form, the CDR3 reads TGCAGCGTTGAAGATCAGGGGGGGCTGGGGCAGTTCTTC. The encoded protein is CSVEDQGGLGQFF.

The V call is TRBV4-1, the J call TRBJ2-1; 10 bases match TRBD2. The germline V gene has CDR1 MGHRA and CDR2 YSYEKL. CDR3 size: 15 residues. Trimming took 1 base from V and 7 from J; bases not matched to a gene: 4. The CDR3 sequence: CASSQGAGGPNEQFF. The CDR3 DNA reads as TGCGCCAGCAGCCAAGGAGCGGGAGGGCCGAATGAGCAGTTCTTC.

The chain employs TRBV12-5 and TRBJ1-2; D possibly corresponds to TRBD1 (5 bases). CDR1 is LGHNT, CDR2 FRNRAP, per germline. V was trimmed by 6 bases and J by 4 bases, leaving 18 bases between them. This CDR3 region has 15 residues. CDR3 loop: CASGPPVGQRYGYTF. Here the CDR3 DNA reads TGTGCTAGTGGCCCCCCGGTGGGGCAGCGCTATGGCTACACCTTC. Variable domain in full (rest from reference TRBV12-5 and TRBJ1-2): DARVTQTPRHKVTEMGQEVTMRCQPILGHNTVFWYRQTMMQGLELLAYFRNRAPLDDSGMPKDRFSAEMPDATLATLKIQPSEPRDSAVYFCASGPPVGQRYGYTFGSGTRLTVV.

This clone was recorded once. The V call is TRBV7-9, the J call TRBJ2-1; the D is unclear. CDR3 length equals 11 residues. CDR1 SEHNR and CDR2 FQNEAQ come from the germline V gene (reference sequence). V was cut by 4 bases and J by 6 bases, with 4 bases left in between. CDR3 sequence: CASSSLNEQFF. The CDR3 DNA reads TGTGCCAGCAGCTCCCTCAATGAGCAGTTCTTC.

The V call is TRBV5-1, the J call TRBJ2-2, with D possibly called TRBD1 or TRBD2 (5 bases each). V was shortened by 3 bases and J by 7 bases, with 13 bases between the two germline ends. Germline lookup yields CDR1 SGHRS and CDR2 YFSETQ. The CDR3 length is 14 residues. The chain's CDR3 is CASSYDGAGGELFF. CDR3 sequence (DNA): TGCGCCAGCAGCTATGACGGGGCGGGCGGGGAGCTGTTTTTT.

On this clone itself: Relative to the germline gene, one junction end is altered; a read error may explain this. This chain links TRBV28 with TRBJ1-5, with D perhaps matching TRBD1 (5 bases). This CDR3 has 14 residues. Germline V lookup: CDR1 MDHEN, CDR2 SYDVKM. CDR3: CASSTGGANQSQHF. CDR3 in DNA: TGTGCCAGCAGCACCGGAGGGGCCAATCAGTCCCAGCATTTT. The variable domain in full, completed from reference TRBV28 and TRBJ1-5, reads DVKVTQSSRYLVKRTGEKVFLECVQDMDHENMFWYRQDPGLGLRLIYFSYDVKMKEKGDIPEGYSVSREKKERFSLILESASTNQTSMYLCASSTGGANQSQHFGDGTRLSIL.

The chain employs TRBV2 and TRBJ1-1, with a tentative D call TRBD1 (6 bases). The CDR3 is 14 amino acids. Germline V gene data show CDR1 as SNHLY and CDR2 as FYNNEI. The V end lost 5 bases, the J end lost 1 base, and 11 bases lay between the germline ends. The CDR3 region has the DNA TGTGCCAGCAGTAAGGACAGCCCGAACACTGAAGCTTTCTTT. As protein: CASSKDSPNTEAFF.

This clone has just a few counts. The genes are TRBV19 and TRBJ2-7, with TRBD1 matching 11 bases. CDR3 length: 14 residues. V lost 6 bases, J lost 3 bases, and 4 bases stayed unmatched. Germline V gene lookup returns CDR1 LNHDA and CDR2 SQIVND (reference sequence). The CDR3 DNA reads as TGTGCCAGTAGCGCAGGGACAGGGGGCTACGAGCAGTACTTC. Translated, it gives CASSAGTGGYEQYF.